What follows is one T cell receptor (beta chain) and its context. Its antigen is not known. The sample comes from a study of cytomegalovirus exposure and HLA in healthy donors. The germline V gene encodes CDR1 SQVTM and CDR2 ANQGSEA. This CDR3 spans 14 amino acids. The V gene end was trimmed by 7 bases and the J gene end by 7 bases; junction bases not matched to a gene: 14. Assay used: immunoSEQ multiplex PCR; TCRdb lists only in-frame clones, some missing. The repertoire includes 210,000 or so clones, approximately 86% of them detected once, and about 3% sits in the top ten. Separate from the approximately 720-subject first cohort, the roughly 120-subject validation cohort was the one that the donors belonged to. General study findings and limits: Cytomegalovirus status was reportedly diagnosed by the classifier with high specificity and sensitivity.

This TCR was recovered from a woman aged 18-29 years in good health and CMV-seronegative. V usage is TRBV29-1 and J usage is TRBJ2-7, with 9 bases matching TRBD2. The sample comprised PBMCs. The CDR3 DNA is TGCAGCGCCAACGTTGATGGCGGGAGGGTTGAGCAGTACTTC. Translating it yields CSANVDGGRVEQYF.